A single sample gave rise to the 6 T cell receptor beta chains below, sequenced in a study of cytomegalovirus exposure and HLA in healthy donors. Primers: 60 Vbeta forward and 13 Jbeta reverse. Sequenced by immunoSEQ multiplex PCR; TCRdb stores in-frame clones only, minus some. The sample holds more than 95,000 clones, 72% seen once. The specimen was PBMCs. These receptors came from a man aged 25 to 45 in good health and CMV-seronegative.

The CDR3 loop is CASSFGQDRGETQYF. The CDR3, as DNA: TGCGCCAGCAGCTTCGGACAGGACCGCGGGGAGACCCAGTACTTC. The V call is TRBV5-1, the J call TRBJ2-5, with 7 bases aligning to TRBD1. Trimming took 2 bases from V and 5 from J; bases not matched to a gene: 9. This CDR3 is 15 amino acids long. Germline CDR1 and CDR2: SGHRS and YFSETQ.

The CDR3 region is CSVEIDSGNTIYF. CDR3 in DNA: TGCAGCGTTGAAATAGACTCTGGAAACACCATATATTTT. The chain combines TRBV29-1 with TRBJ1-3; D is ambiguous. Germline lookup yields CDR1 SQVTM and CDR2 ANQGSEA. This CDR3 has 13 residues. V lost 2 bases and J 0 bases, leaving 5 bases between the germline ends.

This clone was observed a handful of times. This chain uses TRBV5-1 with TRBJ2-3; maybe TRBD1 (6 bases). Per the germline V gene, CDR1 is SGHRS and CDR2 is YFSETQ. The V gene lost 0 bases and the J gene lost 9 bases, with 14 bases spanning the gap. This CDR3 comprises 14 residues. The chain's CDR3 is CASSLGDMTPTQYF. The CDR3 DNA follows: TGCGCCAGCAGCTTGGGGGACATGACCCCGACGCAGTATTTT.

For the CDR3, the DNA is TGTGCCAGCAGTAGACAGGTAAAAACTAATGAAAAACTGTTTTTT. Translating it yields CASSRQVKTNEKLFF. The V and J genes are TRBV28 and TRBJ1-4; possible D gene TRBD1, 6 bases. The germline CDR1 and CDR2 sequences are MDHEN and SYDVKM. The CDR3 is 15 residues long. V was clipped by 5 bases and J by 1 base, with 11 bases between them. The full variable domain, completed using reference TRBV28 and TRBJ1-4, is DVKVTQSSRYLVKRTGEKVFLECVQDMDHENMFWYRQDPGLGLRLIYFSYDVKMKEKGDIPEGYSVSREKKERFSLILESASTNQTSMYLCASSRQVKTNEKLFFGSGTQLSVL.

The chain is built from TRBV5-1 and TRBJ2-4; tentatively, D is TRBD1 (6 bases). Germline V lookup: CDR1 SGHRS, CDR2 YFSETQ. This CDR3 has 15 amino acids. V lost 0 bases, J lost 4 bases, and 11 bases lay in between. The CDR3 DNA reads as TGCGCCAGCAGCTTGGTTTTTAGGGGGAAAAACATTCAGTACTTC. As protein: CASSLVFRGKNIQYF.

The CDR3 nucleotides are TGTGCCAGCAGTACCCGGACAGGGACTATTGGAAACACCATATATTTT. It translates to CASSTRTGTIGNTIYF. The chain employs TRBV28 and TRBJ1-3; TRBD1 agrees at 8 bases. J was trimmed by 3 bases and V by 5 bases; bases with no gene match: 9. CDR1 and CDR2 (germline): MDHEN, SYDVKM. The CDR3 is 16 amino acids.